The T cell receptor beta chain described here comes from a study of blood T cell repertoires in COVID-19. Study overall: The study drew acute and convalescent COVID-19 samples from the United States, Italy and Spain.

In the original workflow: Amplifying reference gene primers gave estimates of nucleated cell counts. Produced via immunoSEQ multiplex PCR; TCRdb's table is partial and in-frame only. The V and J calls and clone size come from that table; D and trimming were worked out from the DNA. Among 300,000 to 450,000 clones, more than 70% were seen once, and the ten largest hold approximately 1.2%. Adults between about 18 and 95 years of age took part from under 25 US areas. Cohorts were based on clinical histories the participants reported. CDR1 is MNHEY and CDR2 is SVGEGT in the germline V gene. Deletions cut 6 bases from V and 0 bases from J, with 15 bases between. This CDR3 is built from 16 residues.

The sequence came from a woman in her late teens or twenties who had recovered from COVID-19. The specimen sequenced was PBMCs or T cells enriched from blood (not recorded which). V usage is TRBV6-2 or TRBV6-3 and J usage is TRBJ2-4; D possibly corresponds to TRBD2 (5 bases). The CDR3 spells CASSPLEDLAKNIQYF. DNA for the CDR3: TGTGCCAGCAGCCCGCTGGAGGATCTAGCCAAAAACATTCAGTACTTC.